This T cell receptor (beta chain) was sequenced for a study of blood T cell repertoires in COVID-19. Looking at the study overall: Some COVID-19 samples were acute and others convalescent; all came from the United States, Italy and Spain. From T cells, B-cell-depleted T cells, or PBMCs came the material, which was cDNA or gDNA.

V dropped 4 bases and J dropped 6 bases, with 21 bases sitting between them. This CDR3 has 17 amino acids. CDR1 and CDR2 from the germline V gene are PRHDT and FYEKMQ (reference sequence). In the original analysis: Amplifying reference gene primers gave estimates of nucleated cell counts. Assay used: immunoSEQ multiplex PCR; TCRdb lists only in-frame clones, some missing. The V and J calls and clone size are taken from that table; D and trimming were inferred from the DNA. The sample has 200,000 to 250,000 clones; approximately 78% are singletons. This chain uses TRBV13 with TRBJ2-2; weak D call: TRBD2 (6 bases). Sample: peripheral blood. This receptor was identified in a woman aged 18-29 years with acute or convalescent COVID-19. The CDR3 reads CASSSSQALLAPGELFF. The CDR3, as DNA: TGTGCCAGCAGCTCATCCCAGGCGTTACTAGCACCCGGGGAGCTGTTTTTT.